Below, one T cell receptor (beta chain) is given with its context. Germline values: CDR1 SGHKS, CDR2 YYEKEE (reference sequence). With V trimmed by 6 bases and J by 12 bases, 10 bases remained unmatched. This CDR3 has 14 amino acids. This sample is drawn from a study of CD8 T cells in Susac syndrome. A quantity of about 0.45 to 1 ug RNA underwent reverse transcription using random hexamers. In TCRdb, the immunoSEQ multiplex PCR reads were re-called with MiXCR into one record per CDR3 protein. In the table there are 150,000 to 200,000 distinct CDR3 sequences, just under 95% of which are singletons. Material for sequencing was CD4+ T cells from PBMCs. The chain carries TRBV5-5 and TRBJ2-6; TRBD1 agrees at 9 bases. The TCR originated in a human donor in good health. The DNA of the CDR3 is TGTGCCAGCACCTTTCCCGGGACAGGGACCGTCCTGACTTTC. It is translated as CASTFPGTGTVLTF. The full variable domain, with the rest looked up from reference TRBV5-5 and TRBJ2-6, is DAGVTQSPTHLIKTRGQQVTLRCSPISGHKSVSWYQQVLGQGPQFIFQYYEKEERGRGNFPDRFSARQFPNYSSELNVNALLLGDSALYLCASTFPGTGTVLTFGAGSRLTVL.